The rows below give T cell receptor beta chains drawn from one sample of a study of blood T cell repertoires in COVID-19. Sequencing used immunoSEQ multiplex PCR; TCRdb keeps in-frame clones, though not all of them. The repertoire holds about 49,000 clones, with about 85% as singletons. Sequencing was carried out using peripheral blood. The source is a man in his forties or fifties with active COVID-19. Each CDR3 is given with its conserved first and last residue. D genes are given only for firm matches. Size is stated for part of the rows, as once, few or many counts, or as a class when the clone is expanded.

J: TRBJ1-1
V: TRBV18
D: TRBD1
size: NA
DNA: TGTGCCAGCTCCACCGGGACAGAAGTTCCGGGGGCTTTCTTT
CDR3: CASSTGTEVPGAFF

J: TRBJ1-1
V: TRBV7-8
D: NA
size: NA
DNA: TGTGCCAGCAGCCGAGGGGCTGCCGCTAAAGGAACTGAAGCTTTCTTT
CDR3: CASSRGAAAKGTEAFF

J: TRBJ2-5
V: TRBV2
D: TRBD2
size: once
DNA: TGTGCCAGCAGTGAAGGGAGCGGGAGCGCCCCTAAGGAAGAGACCCAGTACTTC
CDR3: CASSEGSGSAPKEETQYF

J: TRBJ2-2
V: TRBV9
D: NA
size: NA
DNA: TGTGCCAGCAGCGTTCGCCCGGGCAGGGGGGCAAACACCGGGGAGCTGTTTTTT
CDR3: CASSVRPGRGANTGELFF

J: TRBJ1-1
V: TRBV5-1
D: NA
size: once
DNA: TGCGCCAGCAGCTTGGAGGGGCCAGAGTGGACTGAAGCTTTCTTT
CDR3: CASSLEGPEWTEAFF

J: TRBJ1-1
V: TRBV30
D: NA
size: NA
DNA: TGTGCCTGGAGTGGGTGGAGAAGCACTGAAGCTTTCTTT
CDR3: CAWSGWRSTEAFF

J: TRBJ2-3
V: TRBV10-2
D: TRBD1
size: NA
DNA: TGCGCCAGCAGAGATCGGGACAGGTTGACCACAGATACGCAGTATTTT
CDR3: CASRDRDRLTTDTQYF

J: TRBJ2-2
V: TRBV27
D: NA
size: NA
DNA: TGTGCCAGCAGTTTATCCGGAGCCGGGGAGCTGTTTTTT
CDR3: CASSLSGAGELFF

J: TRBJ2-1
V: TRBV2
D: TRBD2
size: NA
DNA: TGTGCCAGCAGTGTGGAAACTAGCGGGCTAGAGGAGCAGTTCTTC
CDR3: CASSVETSGLEEQFF

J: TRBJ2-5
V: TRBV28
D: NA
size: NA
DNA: TGTGCCAGCAGTTTATGGCTGCAGGGATTAGAGACCCAGTACTTC
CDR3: CASSLWLQGLETQYF

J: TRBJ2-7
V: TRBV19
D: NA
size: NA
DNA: TGTGCCAGTAACGAGGAGGGCACCTCCTACGAGCAGTACTTC
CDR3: CASNEEGTSYEQYF

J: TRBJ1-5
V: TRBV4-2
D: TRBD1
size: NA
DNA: TGTGCCAGCAGCCAAGACAAGGGGGCGAGACAGCCCCAGCATTTT
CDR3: CASSQDKGARQPQHF

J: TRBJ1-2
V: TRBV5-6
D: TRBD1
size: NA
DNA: TGTGCCAGCAGCTTCCGGGACAGCTATGGCTACACCTTC
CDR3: CASSFRDSYGYTF

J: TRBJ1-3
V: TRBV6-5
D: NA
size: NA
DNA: TGTGCCAGCAGGACATCACTGAACACCATATATTTT
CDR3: CASRTSLNTIYF

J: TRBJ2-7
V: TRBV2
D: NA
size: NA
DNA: TGTGCCAGCAGTGAAGGGTCGTGGAGGGGTTCCTACGAGCAGTACTTC
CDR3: CASSEGSWRGSYEQYF

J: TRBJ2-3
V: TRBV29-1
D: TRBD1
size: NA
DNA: TGCAGCGTTGGGACAGGGAGCACAGATACGCAGTATTTT
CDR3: CSVGTGSTDTQYF

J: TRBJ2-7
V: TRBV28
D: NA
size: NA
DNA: TGTGCCAGCAGGATGGGGACAAGGTACGAGCAGTACTTC
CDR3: CASRMGTRYEQYF

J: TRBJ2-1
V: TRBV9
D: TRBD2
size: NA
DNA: TGTGCCAGCAGCGTAGTCGTAGCGGGAGGGCCTTGGGACAATGAGCAGTTCTTC
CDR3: CASSVVVAGGPWDNEQFF